This T cell receptor beta chain stems from a study of T cell changes during pregnancy in multiple sclerosis. Germline loops: CDR1 LNHNV, CDR2 YYDKDF (reference sequence). This CDR3 is 13 amino acids long. The V end lost 8 bases, the J end lost 2 bases, and 7 bases lay between the germline ends. Profiled with immunoSEQ multiplex PCR; TCRdb holds only in-frame clones, not every one. The sample has tens of thousands of clones; about 90% are singletons. V is TRBV15 and J is TRBJ2-6, with D uncertain. This sequence was found in a female donor in good health, enrolled as a control in a pregnancy study. Material: CD4+ T cells from peripheral blood mononuclear cells, obtained in the first trimester of pregnancy. CDR3 bases: TGTGCCACCCACTCCCCTGGGGCCAACGTCCTGACTTTC. Translated: CATHSPGANVLTF.